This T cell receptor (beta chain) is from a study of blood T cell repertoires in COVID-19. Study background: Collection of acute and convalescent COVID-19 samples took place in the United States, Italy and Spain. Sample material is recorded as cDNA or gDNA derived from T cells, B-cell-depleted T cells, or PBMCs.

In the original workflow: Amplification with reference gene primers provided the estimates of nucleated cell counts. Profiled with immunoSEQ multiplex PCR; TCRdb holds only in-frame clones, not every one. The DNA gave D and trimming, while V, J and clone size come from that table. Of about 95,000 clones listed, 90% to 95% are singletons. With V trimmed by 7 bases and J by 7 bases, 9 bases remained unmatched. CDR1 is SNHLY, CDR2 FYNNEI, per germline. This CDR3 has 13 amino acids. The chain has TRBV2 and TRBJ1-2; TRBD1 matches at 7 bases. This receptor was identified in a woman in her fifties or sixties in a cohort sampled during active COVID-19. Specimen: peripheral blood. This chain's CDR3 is CASKLQGPLGYTF. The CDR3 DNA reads TGTGCCAGCAAATTACAGGGGCCCCTTGGCTACACCTTC.